This TCR beta chain stems from a study of blood T cells in healthy people across ages. Study overall: Capture via template switching afforded approximately one barcoded beta molecule per two T cells.

Alongside a J-beta primer mix, a sample-barcoded 5' primer served in a second PCR lasting roughly 7 to 11 cycles. TCRdb re-derived calls from the 5' RACE reads in MiXCR, one entry per CDR3 protein. The repertoire includes around 1,000,000 distinct CDR3 sequences, less than 45% of them detected once, and about an eighth sits in the top ten. The origin of this receptor is a man younger than 30 in good health. The specimen was blood.

The CDR3 DNA sequence: TGTGCCAGCAGTACCTACGGGGACACTGAAGCTTTCTTT. It yields the protein CASSTYGDTEAFF. The chain is built from TRBV7-2 and TRBJ1-1; D unclear. The V gene lost 6 bases and the J gene lost 3 bases, with 11 bases spanning the gap. The CDR3 extends over 13 amino acids. The germline V gene encodes CDR1 SGHTA and CDR2 FQGNSA.